The 14 T cell receptor beta chains given below trace back to one sample, sequenced in a study of cytomegalovirus exposure and HLA in healthy donors. The PCR had 60 Vbeta and 13 Jbeta primers. Here immunoSEQ multiplex PCR was the method, and the copy in TCRdb shows in-frame clones only, minus some. The repertoire holds tens of thousands of clones, with roughly 80% as singletons. The sample taken for sequencing was PBMCs. Receptors originate from a male donor in good health and CMV-seropositive.

The CDR3 region is CASSQDPGNNEQFF. The CDR3 DNA reads TGCGCCAGCAGCCAAGATCCCGGGAACAATGAGCAGTTCTTC. The chain is built from TRBV4-1 and TRBJ2-1; weak D call: TRBD2 (5 bases). The CDR3 contains 14 residues. CDR1 and CDR2 from the germline V gene are MGHRA and YSYEKL. Trimming stripped 0 bases from V and 5 bases from J, with 8 bases between.

The gene calls are TRBV29-1 and TRBJ1-5, with TRBD1 matching 10 bases. The ends lost 7 bases at V and 3 bases at J; junction bases unmatched: 6. CDR3 size: 14 residues. From germline, CDR1 is SQVTM and CDR2 ANQGSEA. The CDR3 spells CSAGQGLSNQPQHF. The DNA of the CDR3 is TGCAGCGCGGGACAGGGGCTCTCCAATCAGCCCCAGCATTTT.

This clone qualifies as medium-sized. The chain carries TRBV13 and TRBJ2-4; D is undetermined. CDR1 is PRHDT and CDR2 is FYEKMQ in the germline V gene (reference sequence). Trimming removed 4 bases at V and 0 bases at J, with 7 bases between. There are 14 residues in the CDR3. CDR3 amino acids: CASSSQQAKNIQYF. In DNA form, the CDR3 reads TGTGCCAGCAGCTCCCAACAAGCCAAAAACATTCAGTACTTC.

The chain employs TRBV18 and TRBJ1-2, with TRBD1 as a possible D gene (6 bases). V was trimmed by 6 bases and J by 6 bases, leaving 17 bases between them. Per the germline V gene, CDR1 is KGHSH and CDR2 is LQKENI. The CDR3 consists of 14 residues. The CDR3 nucleotides are TGTGCCAGCTCCCCCCCGGTCACAGGGAATGGCTACACCTTC. Its protein is CASSPPVTGNGYTF.

V gene TRBV7-6 combines with J gene TRBJ1-5, with TRBD1 as a possible D gene (5 bases). V lost 5 bases and J lost 0, with 23 bases in between. The CDR3 extends over 19 amino acids. Germline lookup yields CDR1 SGHVS and CDR2 FNYEAQ. The CDR3 region has the DNA TGTGCCAGCAGCGCAGGATCCGGGACTGGGGTTTTTAGCAATCAGCCCCAGCATTTT. Translating it yields CASSAGSGTGVFSNQPQHF.

The J gene is TRBJ2-2, the V gene TRBV5-1; D is undetermined. The CDR3 contains 18 residues. Germline V gene lookup returns CDR1 SGHRS and CDR2 YFSETQ. Trimming pared 0 bases from V and 0 bases from J, leaving 15 bases between. CDR3 loop: CASSLGILKLANTGELFF. In nucleotides, the CDR3 is TGCGCCAGCAGCTTGGGAATCCTGAAACTCGCGAACACCGGGGAGCTGTTTTTT.

This sequence joins TRBV11-2 and TRBJ1-1; D is perhaps TRBD1 (5 bases). V was shortened by 1 base and J by 1 base, with 10 bases between the two germline ends. The CDR3 covers 15 residues. The V gene's germline CDR1 is SGHAT and CDR2 FQNNGV. The CDR3 is CASSLGYQGNTEAFF. The CDR3 DNA sequence: TGTGCCAGCAGCTTAGGTTACCAGGGGAACACTGAAGCTTTCTTT.

This clone appeared a few times. The chain employs TRBV4-1 and TRBJ2-7; 10 bases map to TRBD1. Per the germline V gene, CDR1 is MGHRA and CDR2 is YSYEKL. V lost 5 bases and J lost 3; bases outside the gene matches: 7. The CDR3 is 15 residues long. This CDR3 is CASSNRQGAVYEQYF. The CDR3 DNA follows: TGCGCCAGCAGCAACCGACAGGGGGCAGTCTACGAGCAGTACTTC.

The chain couples TRBV2 to TRBJ1-2, with D unresolved. The CDR3 consists of 13 residues. CDR1 is SNHLY, CDR2 FYNNEI, per germline. V lost 4 bases, J lost 7 bases, and 13 bases lay in between. In DNA form, the CDR3 reads TGTGCCAGCAGTGTAGCCCCGCGGAGTGGCTACACCTTC. It encodes CASSVAPRSGYTF.

The count of this clone is one. The CDR3 sequence is CASSQTGTGELFF. CDR3 nucleotide sequence: TGTGCCAGCAGCCAGACTGGCACCGGGGAGCTGTTTTTT. This chain uses TRBV7-3 with TRBJ2-2, with no clear D. This CDR3 is built from 13 residues. Germline V gene data show CDR1 as SGHTA and CDR2 as FQGTGA. The V end lost 5 bases, the J end lost 4 bases, and 8 bases lay between the germline ends.

V is TRBV7-3 and J is TRBJ2-1, with D possibly TRBD2 on 6 matching bases. V was shortened by 6 bases and J by 7 bases, with 10 bases between the two germline ends. This CDR3 has 12 amino acids. Germline V gene sequence: CDR1 SGHTA, CDR2 FQGTGA. For the CDR3, the DNA is TGTGCCAGCAGTTGGGGGGAGAATGAGCAGTTCTTC. It specifies CASSWGENEQFF.

The chain has TRBV18 and TRBJ2-7, with 8 positions matching TRBD1. This CDR3 contains 14 residues. With 6 bases clipped from V and 3 bases from J, the junction kept 7 bases outside the gene matches. Germline values: CDR1 KGHSH, CDR2 LQKENI. The CDR3 DNA sequence: TGTGCCAGCTCTCCCGGACAGGGACTCTACGAGCAGTACTTC. Amino acids: CASSPGQGLYEQYF.

The chain carries TRBV4-3 and TRBJ2-2, with a tentative D call TRBD2 (5 bases). Between the trimmed V and J ends, which lost 3 bases and 6 bases, there was a span of 14 bases. Germline V gene sequence: CDR1 LGHNA, CDR2 YSLEER. The CDR3 is 15 amino acids. CDR3 nucleotide sequence: TGCGCCAGCAGCCACGCCCCGGGGTTGTCCGGGGAGCTGTTTTTT. Translated, it gives CASSHAPGLSGELFF.

This clone has only a few counts. CDR3 region: CASSLGQVNQPQHF. The CDR3 DNA reads as TGTGCCAGCAGCTTGGGACAGGTCAATCAGCCCCAGCATTTT. The V gene is TRBV5-6, the J gene TRBJ1-5; perhaps TRBD1 as D (6 bases). The CDR3 has 14 residues. Per germline, CDR1 SGHDT and CDR2 YYEEEE. The V and J ends lost 0 bases and 3 bases respectively, with 7 bases between them.